This TCR beta chain was retrieved from a study of technical replicates of blood from several donors. Per the germline V gene, CDR1 is SGHKS and CDR2 is YYEKEE (reference sequence). The CDR3 is 15 amino acids. V lost 1 base, J lost 8 bases, and 9 bases stayed unmatched. Assay: immunoSEQ multiplex PCR; the TCRdb copy retains only in-frame clones and omits some. Seen here are around 100,000 clones, just under 95% observed once, and the top ten hold 0.3% to 0.35%. This chain uses TRBV5-5 with TRBJ2-1; 7 bases are shared with TRBD2. The sample taken for sequencing was T cells isolated from PBMCs. The TCR originated in a human donor in good health. CDR3 residues: CASSLSPSGLDEQFF. The CDR3 nucleotides are TGTGCCAGCAGCTTGTCTCCTAGCGGCCTCGATGAGCAGTTCTTC. The entire variable domain, with the rest obtained from reference TRBV5-5 and TRBJ2-1, is as follows: DAGVTQSPTHLIKTRGQQVTLRCSPISGHKSVSWYQQVLGQGPQFIFQYYEKEERGRGNFPDRFSARQFPNYSSELNVNALLLGDSALYLCASSLSPSGLDEQFFGPGTRLTVL.